These T cell receptor beta chains were read from a single sample in a study of blood T cell repertoires in COVID-19. The data were produced by immunoSEQ multiplex PCR, yet TCRdb's version contains in-frame clones alone and is incomplete. This table has roughly 130,000 clones, roughly 83% appearing once. The specimen sequenced was peripheral blood. Receptors originate from a woman aged 25 to 39 who had recovered from COVID-19. The CDR3 runs from the conserved cysteine through the conserved F or W. The order of the fields is clone size, CDR3 length, D gene, J gene, V gene, CDR3 DNA, CDR3 protein. The D gene is left open where the match is weak. Size is stated for part of the rows, as once, few or many counts, or as a class when the clone is expanded.

clone_size: .
cdr3_length: 17
d_call: TRBD2
j_call: TRBJ2-3
v_call: TRBV27
cdr3_nt: TGTGCCAGCAGTCGAACTTACCTAGCGGACCCGTCAGATACGCAGTATTTT
cdr3_aa: CASSRTYLADPSDTQYF

clone_size: .
cdr3_length: 14
d_call: .
j_call: TRBJ2-5
v_call: TRBV19
cdr3_nt: TGTGCCAGTAGTATAGGACCAGGGCCAGAGACCCAGTACTTC
cdr3_aa: CASSIGPGPETQYF

clone_size: .
cdr3_length: 15
d_call: TRBD1
j_call: TRBJ1-4
v_call: TRBV15
cdr3_nt: TGTGCCACCAGCAGAGAGGGGACAGAGGGGGAAAAACTGTTTTTT
cdr3_aa: CATSREGTEGEKLFF

clone_size: .
cdr3_length: 17
d_call: TRBD1
j_call: TRBJ1-6
v_call: TRBV6-1
cdr3_nt: TGTGCCAGCAGTGGGAATTTAAGACAGGGACCTCAGTCACCCCTCCACTTT
cdr3_aa: CASSGNLRQGPQSPLHF

clone_size: .
cdr3_length: 14
d_call: TRBD1
j_call: TRBJ2-7
v_call: TRBV7-9
cdr3_nt: TGTGCCAGCAGCTTAGGGACAGGGTCCTACGAGCAGTACTTC
cdr3_aa: CASSLGTGSYEQYF

clone_size: once
cdr3_length: 14
d_call: .
j_call: TRBJ1-1
v_call: TRBV9
cdr3_nt: TGTGCCAGCAGTGCACGGGGCGCGGGAACTGAAGCTTTCTTT
cdr3_aa: CASSARGAGTEAFF

clone_size: .
cdr3_length: 15
d_call: .
j_call: TRBJ1-6
v_call: TRBV2
cdr3_nt: TGTGCCAGCAGTGACCAGACAGGCACCGTTTCACCCCTCCACTTT
cdr3_aa: CASSDQTGTVSPLHF

clone_size: .
cdr3_length: 15
d_call: .
j_call: TRBJ2-5
v_call: TRBV11-2
cdr3_nt: TGTGCCAGCAGCCTTGGGAGATTAAAACAAGAGACCCAGTACTTC
cdr3_aa: CASSLGRLKQETQYF

clone_size: .
cdr3_length: 14
d_call: TRBD2
j_call: TRBJ2-1
v_call: TRBV29-1
cdr3_nt: TGCAGCGTTGGGCCCTATAGCGGGATTTCTGAGCAGTTCTTC
cdr3_aa: CSVGPYSGISEQFF

clone_size: once
cdr3_length: 13
d_call: .
j_call: TRBJ2-5
v_call: TRBV7-7
cdr3_nt: TGTGCTAGCAGCTTATGGGGGGAAGAGACCCAGTACTTC
cdr3_aa: CASSLWGEETQYF

clone_size: .
cdr3_length: 18
d_call: .
j_call: TRBJ2-7
v_call: TRBV6-1
cdr3_nt: TGTGCCAGCAGTGAAACTGTCCCCCCGGTAAGGGGTCACTACGAGCAGTACTTC
cdr3_aa: CASSETVPPVRGHYEQYF

clone_size: few
cdr3_length: 16
d_call: TRBD1
j_call: TRBJ1-4
v_call: TRBV4-1
cdr3_nt: TGCGCCAGCAGCCAAGATAACGAGGGGGCGTTTGAAAAACTGTTTTTT
cdr3_aa: CASSQDNEGAFEKLFF

clone_size: .
cdr3_length: 17
d_call: TRBD1
j_call: TRBJ2-6
v_call: TRBV5-6
cdr3_nt: TGTGCCAGCAGCCCCGGGACAGGGATCTCTGGGGCCAACGTCCTGACTTTC
cdr3_aa: CASSPGTGISGANVLTF

clone_size: .
cdr3_length: 15
d_call: TRBD2
j_call: TRBJ2-5
v_call: TRBV29-1
cdr3_nt: TGCAGCGCGAGGGGGGCTAGCGGGATATGGGAGACCCAGTACTTC
cdr3_aa: CSARGASGIWETQYF